This TCR beta chain originates from a study of STAT3 mutations in large granular lymphocyte leukemia. Whole-study results and caveats: At least one immunodominant TCR beta clonotype appeared in every T-cell large granular lymphocyte leukemia patient.

Assay: immunoSEQ multiplex PCR; the TCRdb copy retains only in-frame clones and omits some. This sample yields tens of thousands of clones, of which around 80% are seen a single time; approximately 0.43% belongs to the top ten. Germline CDR1 PRHDT, CDR2 FYEKMQ (reference sequence). The CDR3 length is 19 residues. J was trimmed by 5 bases and V by 5 bases; bases with no gene match: 17. Comments on this clone: The antigen remains unidentified.

This TCR derives from a human donor with T large granular lymphocyte leukemia. Some clones in this sample may be carry-over from other donors' samples. The sample taken for sequencing was PBMCs. The rearrangement joins TRBV13 to TRBJ2-1, with 11 bases matching TRBD2. The CDR3 sequence is CASSRGWGPTSGVNNEQFF. The CDR3 nucleotides are TGTGCCAGCAGCCGCGGTTGGGGGCCGACTAGCGGGGTAAACAATGAGCAGTTCTTC.